The sequence of this T cell receptor (beta chain) was determined in a study of T cells in Graves' hyperthyroidism and ophthalmopathy. Study outcomes and limitations: Expanded thyroid clonotypes (above 0.001) were mostly also found in blood. A model of 13 V-J pairs discriminated ophthalmopathy from stable hyperthyroidism. The model forecast ophthalmopathy, anticipating it by a median around 6.9 months before onset.

Sample collection date corresponds to first hyperthyroidism diagnosis, prior to any ophthalmopathy symptoms. This clonotype appeared many times. What it binds is not known. Template material for amplifying TCR beta CDR3 regions consisted of RNA transcripts. An initial round of RT-PCR targeting the TCR CDR3 relied on the HTBI primer set. MiXCR, run by TCRdb on the multiplex PCR reads, gives a single entry per CDR3 protein. The sample lists 600,000 to 850,000 distinct CDR3 sequences, 18% occurring once. The CDR3 runs to 16 residues. V dropped 5 bases and J dropped 1 base, with 15 bases sitting between them.

V and J are TRBV12-3 or TRBV12-4 and TRBJ1-5; tentative D call: TRBD1 (5 bases). The TCR was taken from a woman between 45 and 60 years old with Graves' hyperthyroidism that later progressed to Graves' ophthalmopathy. Sample: blood. This chain's CDR3 is CASSPNRGASNQPQHF. The CDR3 DNA is TGTGCCAGCAGTCCGAATAGGGGCGCGAGCAATCAGCCCCAGCATTTT.